This T cell receptor beta chain comes out of a study of cytomegalovirus exposure and HLA in healthy donors. In the PCR, 60 Vbeta and 13 Jbeta primers were used. The method was immunoSEQ multiplex PCR; TCRdb's version includes in-frame clones alone and lacks a portion of them. Of some 180,000 clones in the sample, roughly 87% were seen once. This CDR3 is built from 13 residues. The V end was cut by 7 bases, the J end by 2 bases, with 11 bases between. The germline CDR1 and CDR2 sequences are MNHEY and SVGAGI. The chain has TRBV6-5 and TRBJ1-2; possibly TRBD1 for D (5 bases). Sample: PBMCs. This receptor was identified in a girl under three years old in good health and CMV-seronegative. The CDR3 region has the DNA TGTGCCAGCACCGGGGGGGGGAACTATGGCTACACCTTC. Translation gives CASTGGGNYGYTF.